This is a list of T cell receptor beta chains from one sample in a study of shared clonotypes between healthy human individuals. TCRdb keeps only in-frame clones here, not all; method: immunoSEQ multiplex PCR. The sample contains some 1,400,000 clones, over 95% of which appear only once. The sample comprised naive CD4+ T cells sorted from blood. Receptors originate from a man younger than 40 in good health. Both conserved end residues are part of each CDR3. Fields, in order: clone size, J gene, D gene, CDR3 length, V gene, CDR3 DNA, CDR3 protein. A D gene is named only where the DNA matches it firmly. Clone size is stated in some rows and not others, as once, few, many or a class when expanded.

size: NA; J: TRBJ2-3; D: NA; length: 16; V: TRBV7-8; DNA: TGTGCCAGCAGCTCGGTGACAGGTGGCCTCACAGATACGCAGTATTTT; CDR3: CASSSVTGGLTDTQYF
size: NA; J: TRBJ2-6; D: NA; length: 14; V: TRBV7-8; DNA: TGTGCCAGCAGCTTAGAGCCCGGTCGGGGAATTGTGACTTTC; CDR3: CASSLEPGRGIVTF
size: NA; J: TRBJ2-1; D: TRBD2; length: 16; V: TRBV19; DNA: TGTGCCAGTACCAAAAAAGGGACTAGCGGGATGAGGCGTTTGTTCTTC; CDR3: CASTKKGTSGMRRLFF
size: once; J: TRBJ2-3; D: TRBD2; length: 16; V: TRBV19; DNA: TGTGCCAGTAGTCGGACTAGCGGGAGGGGAACAGATACGCAGTATTTT; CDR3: CASSRTSGRGTDTQYF
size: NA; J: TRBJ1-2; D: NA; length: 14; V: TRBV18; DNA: TGTGCCAGCTCTCCAAAGGACGGGAACTATGGCTACACCTTC; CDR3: CASSPKDGNYGYTF
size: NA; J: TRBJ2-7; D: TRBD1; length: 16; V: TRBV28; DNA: TGTGCCAGCAGTTTAGAGACAGGGGCCTGGACCTACGAGCAGTACTTC; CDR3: CASSLETGAWTYEQYF
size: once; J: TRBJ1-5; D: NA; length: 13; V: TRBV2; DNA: TGTGCCAGCAGTGAACAGGGGTGGGAGCCCCAGCATTTT; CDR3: CASSEQGWEPQHF
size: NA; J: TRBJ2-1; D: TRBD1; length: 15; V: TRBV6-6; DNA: TGTGCCAGCAGTTACTCACGACAGGGTTACAATGAGCAGTTCTTC; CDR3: CASSYSRQGYNEQFF
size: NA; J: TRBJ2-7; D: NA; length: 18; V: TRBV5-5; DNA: TGTGCCAGCAGCTTCCACAGGGCCCTAGCGGAGCCTCCCTACGAGCAGTACTTC; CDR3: CASSFHRALAEPPYEQYF
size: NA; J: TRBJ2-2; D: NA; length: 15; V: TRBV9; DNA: TGTGCCAGCAGCGTGTGGGGGGCGAACACCGGGGAGCTGTTTTTT; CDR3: CASSVWGANTGELFF
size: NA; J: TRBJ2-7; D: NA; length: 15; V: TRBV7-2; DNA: TGTGCCAGCAGCTCTACACACCAAGTATTCTACGAGCAGTACTTC; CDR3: CASSSTHQVFYEQYF
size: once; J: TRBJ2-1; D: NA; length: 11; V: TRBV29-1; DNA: TGCAGCGTTGAAGTGGACAATGAGCAGTTCTTC; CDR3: CSVEVDNEQFF
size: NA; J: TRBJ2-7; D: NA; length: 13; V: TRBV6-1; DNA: TGTGCCAGCAGTGGCCGGGGCCCATACGAGCAGTACTTC; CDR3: CASSGRGPYEQYF
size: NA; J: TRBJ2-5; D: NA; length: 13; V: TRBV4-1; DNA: TGCGCCAGCAGCGCCCCTGCGGGCCGGACCCAGTACTTC; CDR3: CASSAPAGRTQYF
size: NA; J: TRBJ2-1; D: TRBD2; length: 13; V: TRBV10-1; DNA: TGCGCCACCGGGACTAGCGGGACAGGTGAGCAGTTCTTC; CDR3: CATGTSGTGEQFF
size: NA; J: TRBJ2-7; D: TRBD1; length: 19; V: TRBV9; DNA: TGTGCCAGCAGCGAGAACCGGGACAGGAGACGTGCCCACTCCTACGAGCAGTACTTC; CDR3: CASSENRDRRRAHSYEQYF
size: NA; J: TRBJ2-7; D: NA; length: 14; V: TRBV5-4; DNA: TGTGCCAGCAGCTTGGACGGGAACTCCTACGAGCAGTACTTC; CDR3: CASSLDGNSYEQYF
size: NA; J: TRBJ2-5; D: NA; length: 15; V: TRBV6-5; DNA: TGTGCCAGCAGTTACTCGGGGGGGCGCGAAGAGACCCAGTACTTC; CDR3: CASSYSGGREETQYF
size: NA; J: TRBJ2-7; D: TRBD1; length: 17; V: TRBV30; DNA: TGTGCCTGGGGCAGGGGGATGTCGGATTTTACTCCGGGGGAGCAGTACTTC; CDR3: CAWGRGMSDFTPGEQYF
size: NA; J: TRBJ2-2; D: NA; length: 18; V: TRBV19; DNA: TGTGCCAGTAGTATAGTGGAAGGGAGACCGTCGAACACCGGGGAGCTGTTTTTT; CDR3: CASSIVEGRPSNTGELFF
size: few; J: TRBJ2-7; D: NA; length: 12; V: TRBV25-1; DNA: TGTGCCAGCAGCAGGGATGGCTACGAGCAGTACTTC; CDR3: CASSRDGYEQYF
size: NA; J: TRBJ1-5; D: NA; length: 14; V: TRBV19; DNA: TGTGCCAGTAGTATATATAGCTCCAATCAGCCCCAGCATTTT; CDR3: CASSIYSSNQPQHF